Listed below are T cell receptor beta chains from one sample, sequenced in a study of shared clonotypes between healthy human individuals. Clones were read by immunoSEQ multiplex PCR, and TCRdb kept only the in-frame ones, dropping some. The table includes 2 million or so clones, about 94% detected once. The sequenced sample consisted of naive CD8+ T cells sorted from blood. The receptors were gathered from a man aged 18 to 29 in good health. The CDR3 runs from the conserved cysteine through the conserved F or W. Fields, in order: clone size, CDR3 length, D gene, V gene, J gene, CDR3 protein, CDR3 DNA. A D gene is named only where the DNA matches it firmly. A clone size is listed for some rows: how often the clone was seen (once, few, many), or a class if it is expanded.

>-|15|TRBD2|TRBV13|TRBJ2-1
CASSEGLAGANEQFF
TGTGCCAGCAGCGAAGGACTAGCGGGGGCCAATGAGCAGTTCTTC
>once|15|-|TRBV6-6|TRBJ1-2
CASRTGAGSDYGYTF
TGTGCCAGCAGAACCGGGGCAGGGTCGGACTATGGCTACACCTTC
>-|15|-|TRBV18|TRBJ2-7
CASSPPENRVYEQYF
TGTGCCAGCTCACCACCGGAGAATCGGGTTTACGAGCAGTACTTC
>-|14|TRBD1|TRBV5-1|TRBJ1-1
CASSAGTGVTEAFF
TGCGCCAGCAGCGCAGGGACAGGAGTCACTGAAGCTTTCTTT
>-|17|TRBD2|TRBV11-2|TRBJ2-5
CASINGASGAEQETQYF
TGTGCCAGCATCAACGGGGCTAGCGGGGCAGAACAAGAGACCCAGTACTTC
>few|16|-|TRBV21-1|TRBJ1-5
CASSPEGVISNQPQHF
TGTGCCAGCAGCCCAGAAGGGGTGATAAGCAATCAGCCCCAGCATTTT
>once|15|TRBD1|TRBV6-1|TRBJ1-2
CASSEIVGTAYGYTF
TGTGCCAGCAGTGAAATAGTCGGGACAGCCTATGGCTACACCTTC
>-|14|-|TRBV4-3|TRBJ2-1
CASSQELADNEQFF
TGCGCCAGCAGCCAAGAATTAGCGGACAATGAGCAGTTCTTC
>-|13|-|TRBV10-1|TRBJ2-1
CASSESYTDEQFF
TGCGCCAGCAGTGAGTCCTACACGGATGAGCAGTTCTTC
>-|14|-|TRBV2|TRBJ2-5
CASSEASGRETQYF
TGTGCCAGCAGTGAAGCTTCGGGGAGGGAGACCCAGTACTTC
>-|13|-|TRBV7-9|TRBJ2-5
CASSLGPGNTQYF
TGTGCCAGCAGCTTAGGTCCGGGAAACACCCAGTACTTC
>-|15|-|TRBV28|TRBJ1-2
CASSLRLSTNYGYTF
TGTGCCAGCAGTTTACGTTTAAGTACTAACTATGGCTACACCTTC
>-|15|TRBD2|TRBV4-3|TRBJ2-3
CASSQDVAGADTQYF
TGCGCCAGCAGCCAAGATGTGGCGGGAGCAGATACGCAGTATTTT
>-|12|-|TRBV6-1|TRBJ2-2
CASVTLTGELFF
TGTGCCAGCGTTACATTGACCGGGGAGCTGTTTTTT
>-|14|-|TRBV7-2|TRBJ2-6
CASSLGPGANVLTF
TGTGCCAGCAGCTTAGGCCCTGGGGCCAACGTCCTGACTTTC
>-|14|-|TRBV10-3|TRBJ1-2
CAISESGGADGYTF
TGTGCCATCAGTGAGTCTGGAGGGGCCGATGGCTACACCTTC
>-|12|-|TRBV29-1|TRBJ1-5
CSVADGDQPQHF
TGCAGCGTTGCCGATGGAGACCAGCCCCAGCATTTT